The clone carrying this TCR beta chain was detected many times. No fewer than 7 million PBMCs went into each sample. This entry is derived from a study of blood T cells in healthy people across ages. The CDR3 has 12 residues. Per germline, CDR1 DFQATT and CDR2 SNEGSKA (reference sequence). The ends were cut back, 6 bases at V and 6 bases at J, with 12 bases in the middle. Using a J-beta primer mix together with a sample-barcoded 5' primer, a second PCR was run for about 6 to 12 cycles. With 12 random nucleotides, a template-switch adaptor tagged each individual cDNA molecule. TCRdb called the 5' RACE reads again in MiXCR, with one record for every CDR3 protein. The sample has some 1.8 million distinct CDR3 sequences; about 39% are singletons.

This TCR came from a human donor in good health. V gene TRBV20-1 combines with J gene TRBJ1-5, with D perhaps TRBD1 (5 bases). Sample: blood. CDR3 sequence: CSAGRGGQPQHF. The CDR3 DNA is TGCAGTGCAGGGAGGGGTGGTCAGCCCCAGCATTTT.